The 18 T cell receptor beta chains listed next were all sequenced from one sample in a study of T cell responses to AZD1222 COVID-19 vaccine. Only in-frame clones appear in the TCRdb table, and some are missing; sequencing was by immunoSEQ multiplex PCR. The table includes under 150,000 clones, 70% to 90% detected once. The sample was peripheral blood, taken on day 0 of AZD1222 vaccination. Every receptor here comes from an adult in good health.

The chain is built from TRBV24-1 and TRBJ2-1; TRBD1 agrees at 7 bases. V dropped 4 bases and J dropped 7; count of bases not matched to a gene: 12. The CDR3 consists of 16 residues. Germline CDR1 KGHDR, CDR2 SFDVKD. CDR3 coding DNA: TGTGCCACCAGTGACATGACAGGGTGGCCCGGGAATGAGCAGTTCTTC. Translation gives CATSDMTGWPGNEQFF.

The J gene is TRBJ2-7, the V gene TRBV12-3 or TRBV12-4; the D is unclear. Trimming left V 6 bases short and J 2 bases short, with 5 bases between. The CDR3 length is 11 residues. CDR3 nucleotide sequence: TGTGCCAGCAGCAAAACCTACGAGCAGTACTTC. Translation: CASSKTYEQYF.

The chain employs TRBV7-8 and TRBJ1-4; D might be TRBD1 (6 bases). In germline, CDR1 is SGHVS, CDR2 FQNEAQ. Trimming shortened V by 2 bases and J by 2 bases, and 6 bases separated the two germline ends. The CDR3 has 14 residues. The CDR3 DNA follows: TGTGCCAGCAGCTTAACAGGGACTAATGAAAAACTGTTTTTT. It is translated as CASSLTGTNEKLFF. Full variable domain (outside the CDR3, taken from reference TRBV7-8 and TRBJ1-4): GAGVSQSPRYKVAKRGQDVALRCDPISGHVSLFWYQQALGQGPEFLTYFQNEAQLDKSGLPSDRFFAERPEGSVSTLKIQRTQQEDSAVYLCASSLTGTNEKLFFGSGTQLSVL.

V usage is TRBV14 and J usage is TRBJ2-7; D is uncertain. This CDR3 contains 11 residues. Germline V gene sequence: CDR1 SGHDN, CDR2 FVKESK. The germline V and J ends were trimmed by 5 bases and 1 base, with 3 bases remaining between them. The CDR3 reads CASSLSYEQYF. DNA of the CDR3: TGTGCCAGCAGCTTATCCTACGAGCAGTACTTC.

The chain recombines TRBV7-3 with TRBJ2-3; no firm D call. There are 13 residues in the CDR3. Germline V CDR1 and CDR2: SGHTA, FQGTGA. Trimming shortened V by 2 bases and J by 4 bases, and 7 bases separated the two germline ends. The CDR3 loop reads CASSLGVPDTQYF. In DNA, the CDR3 is TGTGCCAGCAGCTTAGGAGTTCCAGATACGCAGTATTTT.

This sequence joins TRBV9 and TRBJ2-2, with D perhaps TRBD2 (6 bases). The length of the CDR3 is 14 residues. V was clipped by 0 bases and J by 7 bases, with 10 bases between them. Germline CDR1 reads SGDLS; CDR2 reads YYNGEE. The CDR3 nucleotides are TGTGCCAGCAGCGTAGGACTAGGGGACGGGGAGCTGTTTTTT. Encoded protein: CASSVGLGDGELFF.

The chain combines TRBV7-9 with TRBJ1-1, with a tentative D call TRBD1 (6 bases). The germline V gene encodes CDR1 SEHNR and CDR2 FQNEAQ (reference sequence). The CDR3 length is 14 residues. The V and J ends lost 5 bases and 3 bases respectively, with 13 bases between them. This CDR3 is CASSLQGRDTEAFF. CDR3 DNA sequence: TGTGCCAGCAGCCTACAGGGAAGGGACACTGAAGCTTTCTTT.

The rearrangement joins TRBV19 to TRBJ2-3; possibly TRBD1 or TRBD2 for D (5 bases each). This CDR3 region has 15 residues. In germline, CDR1 is LNHDA, CDR2 SQIVND (reference sequence). The ends were cut back, 4 bases at V and 2 bases at J, with 13 bases in the middle. The CDR3: CASSRALGTTDTQYF. CDR3 DNA sequence: TGTGCCAGTAGTAGGGCCTTAGGGACCACAGATACGCAGTATTTT.

This chain joins TRBV10-3 and TRBJ2-3, with D hard to call. V lost 6 bases, J lost 1 base, and 11 bases lay in between. The germline gives CDR1 ENHRY, CDR2 SYGVKD. This CDR3 is 14 amino acids long. CDR3 DNA: TGTGCCATCAGGATGGACGTTGGCACAGATACGCAGTATTTT. Amino acid sequence: CAIRMDVGTDTQYF.

V is TRBV7-9 and J is TRBJ1-1; D is perhaps TRBD1 (5 bases). CDR1 and CDR2 (germline): SEHNR, FQNEAQ (reference sequence). The V end lost 6 bases, the J end lost 0 bases, and 14 bases lay between the germline ends. This CDR3 has 15 amino acids. Here the CDR3 reads CASSSRGSLNTEAFF. The CDR3, as DNA: TGTGCCAGCAGTTCGAGGGGCAGCCTGAACACTGAAGCTTTCTTT.

The chain joins TRBV7-6 to TRBJ1-2, with 7 bases aligning to TRBD1. The CDR3 sequence is 14 residues long. J lost 0 bases, V lost 4 bases, and 2 bases had no gene match. Germline lookup yields CDR1 SGHVS and CDR2 FNYEAQ. The CDR3 bases are TGTGCCAGCAGCTCGGACAGGACTAACTATGGCTACACCTTC. It translates to CASSSDRTNYGYTF.

Written as DNA, the CDR3 is TGTGCCAGTAGTCGTGGGACCGACATCTATCAGGGAGGCTACACCTTC. Translating it yields CASSRGTDIYQGGYTF. V usage is TRBV19 and J usage is TRBJ1-2, with TRBD1 as a possible D gene (5 bases). Trimming removed 5 bases at V and 8 bases at J, with 24 bases between. The CDR3 is 16 residues long. Germline V gene sequence: CDR1 LNHDA, CDR2 SQIVND (reference sequence).

This clone has just one count. V is TRBV6-5 and J is TRBJ1-4; 9 bases align to TRBD1. The germline V gene encodes CDR1 MNHEY and CDR2 SVGAGI. J was trimmed by 5 bases and V by 5 bases; bases with no gene match: 3. CDR3 length: 14 residues. The CDR3 reads CASSRTGANEKLFF. For the CDR3, the DNA is TGTGCCAGCAGTCGGACAGGGGCGAATGAAAAACTGTTTTTT.

This clone was counted a single time. This chain links TRBV6-4 with TRBJ1-1; the D is unclear. In germline, CDR1 is MRHNA, CDR2 SNTAGT. Trimming stripped 5 bases from V and 1 base from J, with 11 bases between. The CDR3 totals 14 residues. The CDR3 DNA follows: TGTGCCAGCAGTCCCCAGTACAGGAACACTGAAGCTTTCTTT. Translating gives CASSPQYRNTEAFF.

The genes are TRBV5-1 and TRBJ1-1; D is uncertain. The CDR3 loop spans 13 amino acids. The germline V and J ends were trimmed by 3 bases and 1 base, with 7 bases remaining between them. Germline V gives CDR1 SGHRS, CDR2 YFSETQ. CDR3 amino acids: CASSSQANTEAFF. The CDR3 DNA reads TGCGCCAGCAGCTCGCAAGCGAACACTGAAGCTTTCTTT.

The rearrangement joins TRBV12-5 to TRBJ1-2; D perhaps matches TRBD1 (6 bases). Germline lookup yields CDR1 LGHNT and CDR2 FRNRAP. Trimming took 7 bases from V and 0 from J, leaving 12 bases between them. The CDR3 extends over 14 amino acids. The CDR3 region is CASAKQGSNYGYTF. The CDR3 DNA reads TGTGCTAGTGCCAAACAGGGTTCTAACTATGGCTACACCTTC.

The chain couples TRBV30 to TRBJ1-5, with TRBD1 identical over 7 bases. V dropped 3 bases and J dropped 5; count of bases not matched to a gene: 4. The germline V gene encodes CDR1 GTSNPN and CDR2 SVGIG (reference sequence). CDR3 length: 13 amino acids. The CDR3 DNA is TGTGCCTGGAGCTCTCAGGGGGATCAGCCCCAGCATTTT. It translates to CAWSSQGDQPQHF.

This clone has only one observation. The chain uses TRBV7-2 and TRBJ2-2; a possible D gene is TRBD2 (5 bases). The V end lost 5 bases, the J end lost 4 bases, and 14 bases lay between the germline ends. The CDR3 spans 15 residues. CDR1 is SGHTA, CDR2 FQGNSA, per germline. The DNA of the CDR3 is TGTGCCAGCAGCGGGAAACGGGCGGGCACCGGGGAGCTGTTTTTT. It specifies CASSGKRAGTGELFF.